The 21 T cell receptor beta chains reported below all come from one sample, sequenced in a study of CD8+CD57+ T cells in acquired aplastic anemia (dated by TCRdb to between 2018 and 2020). TCRdb names Illumina HiSeq 2000 as the instrument used. Genomic DNA was used as template for profiling of TCR beta VDJ combinations and CDR3 sequences. Clones were called with MiXCR by TCRdb after fastp trimmed the public reads at Q25, and only in-frame beta chains were retained. Each record represents a unique CDR3 protein, reported with the most common genes and DNA among its rows. The sample table shows some 290,000 distinct CDR3 sequences, and about 56% are seen once. In total, the top ten clones hold under 8.5% of the sample. The sequencing input was sorted CD4+, CD8+, or CD8+CD57+ T cells (not recorded which) from PBMCs. These receptors all come from a human donor with severe aplastic anemia or a healthy control (not recorded which).

Comments on this clonotype: At one end, the junction sequence differs from germline, possibly due to a read error. The chain links TRBV7-7 to TRBJ2-5; D may be TRBD1 or TRBD2 (6 bases each). Germline V gene data show CDR1 as SSHAT and CDR2 as FNYEAQ (reference sequence). CDR3 length equals 14 residues. The CDR3 DNA is TGTGCTAGCAGCTTAACGGGGGCCGGGGAGACCCAGTACTTC. Translation gives CASSLTGAGETQYF. The variable domain in full, with the rest retrieved from reference TRBV7-7 and TRBJ2-5, is GAGVSQSPRYKVTKRGQDVTLRCDPISSHATLYWYQQALGQGPEFLTYFNYEAQPDKSGLPSDRFSAERPEGSISTLTIQRTEQRDSAMYRCASSLTGAGETQYFGPGTRLLVL.

This clonotype was seen repeatedly, ten times or more. V gene TRBV6-1 combines with J gene TRBJ1-6; the match to TRBD1 covers 9 bases. Germline loops: CDR1 MNHNS, CDR2 SASEGT. CDR3 size: 14 residues. The junction had 2 bases not matched to a gene; V was cut back by 4 bases and J by 7 bases. This CDR3 reads CASSGGQGNSPLHF. CDR3 nucleotide sequence: TGTGCCAGCAGTGGAGGACAGGGGAATTCACCCCTCCACTTT.

The CDR3, as DNA: TGTGCCACCAGTGATCCGGGAGACTATAGCAATCAGCCCCAGCATTTT. This translates into CATSDPGDYSNQPQHF. The chain is built from TRBV24-1 and TRBJ1-5; D unresolved. CDR1 and CDR2 from the germline V gene are KGHDR and SFDVKD. Deletions cut 3 bases from V and 0 bases from J, with 11 bases between. This CDR3 comprises 16 residues.

The chain employs TRBV10-2 and TRBJ1-2, with D uncertain. This CDR3 region has 11 residues. V lost 8 bases and J lost 2, with 6 bases in between. Per the germline V gene, CDR1 is WSHSY and CDR2 is SAAADI. The CDR3 here is CASGENYGYTF. The CDR3 DNA reads as TGCGCCAGCGGGGAGAACTATGGCTACACCTTC.

This clonotype occurred many times. This chain uses TRBV20-1 with TRBJ1-2, with 11 bases that match TRBD1. The CDR3 is 11 amino acids. The V gene's germline CDR1 is DFQATT and CDR2 SNEGSKA (reference sequence). The CDR3: CSGQGARGYTF. DNA of the CDR3: TGCAGCGGACAGGGGGCGCGGGGCTACACCTTC.

V and J are TRBV20-1 and TRBJ2-5, with 9 bases fitting TRBD2. The length of the CDR3 is 12 residues. Losses at the gene ends were 4 bases for V and 5 bases for J; bases not matched to a gene: 2. Germline CDR1 and CDR2: DFQATT and SNEGSKA (reference sequence). CDR3 sequence: CSATGLAETQYF. The DNA of the CDR3 is TGCAGTGCTACAGGACTAGCGGAGACCCAGTACTTC.

The chain combines TRBV7-2 with TRBJ1-6, with D tentatively TRBD1 (6 bases). The CDR3 consists of 16 residues. Germline CDR1 is SGHTA and CDR2 is FQGNSA. V lost 1 base and J lost 7, with 14 bases in between. CDR3 bases: TGTGCCAGCAGCTTAGTCCCCGGGGGCAAGAATTCACCCCTCCACTTT. It encodes CASSLVPGGKNSPLHF. Looking up the rest from reference TRBV7-2 and TRBJ1-6 gives the full variable domain: GAGVSQSPSNKVTEKGKDVELRCDPISGHTALYWYRQSLGQGLEFLIYFQGNSAPDKSGLPSDRFSAERTGGSVSTLTIQRTQQEDSAVYLCASSLVPGGKNSPLHFGNGTRLTVT.

This chain links TRBV5-1 with TRBJ2-7; 8 bases align to TRBD1. The V segment lost 6 bases and the J segment 2 bases; nucleotides outside the gene matches: 7. This CDR3 region has 14 residues. CDR1 SGHRS and CDR2 YFSETQ come from the germline V gene. The CDR3 coding sequence is TGCGCCAGCAAGGGGCAGGGGGCAGCCTACGAGCAGTACTTC. Encoded protein: CASKGQGAAYEQYF.

This clonotype has more than one count but fewer than ten. The J gene is TRBJ2-1, the V gene TRBV10-3; 11 bases line up with TRBD2. V was pared by 1 base and J by 5 bases, with 1 base of the junction left unmatched. In germline, CDR1 is ENHRY, CDR2 SYGVKD. The CDR3 is 15 residues long. The CDR3 sequence is CAISELLAGDNEQFF. The CDR3 DNA is TGTGCCATCAGTGAGTTACTAGCGGGAGACAATGAGCAGTTCTTC.

The V call is TRBV2, the J call TRBJ1-2, with D uncertain. The V end lost 7 bases, the J end lost 8 bases, and 14 bases lay between the germline ends. The CDR3 is 12 residues long. The germline gives CDR1 SNHLY, CDR2 FYNNEI. CDR3 nucleotides: TGTGCCAGCAACGTCGGAGGGAACGGCTACACCTTC. Translated, it gives CASNVGGNGYTF. Full variable domain (rest looked up from reference TRBV2 and TRBJ1-2): EPEVTQTPSHQVTQMGQEVILRCVPISNHLYFYWYRQILGQKVEFLVSFYNNEISEKSEIFDDQFSVERPDGSNFTLKIRSTKLEDSAMYFCASNVGGNGYTFGSGTRLTVV.

The V gene is TRBV24-1, the J gene TRBJ1-5; D gene unclear. CDR1 is KGHDR and CDR2 is SFDVKD in the germline V gene. The CDR3 covers 15 residues. Between the trimmed V and J ends, which lost 8 bases and 2 bases, there was a span of 15 bases. The CDR3 loop is CATTQVECRNQPQHF. For the CDR3, the DNA is TGTGCCACCACTCAAGTGGAGTGCCGCAATCAGCCCCAGCATTTT.

This clonotype showed up many times. In DNA form, the CDR3 reads TGTGCCAGCAGCTTAGAGGGTTGGGCCGGTACTAGGGACAATGAGCAGTTCTTC. Amino acids: CASSLEGWAGTRDNEQFF. The chain is built from TRBV11-2 and TRBJ2-1, with TRBD2 as a possible D gene (5 bases). V lost 0 bases and J 5 bases, leaving 20 bases between the germline ends. CDR1 is SGHAT, CDR2 FQNNGV, per germline. This CDR3 has 18 residues. Based on the CDR3 plus reference TRBV11-2 and TRBJ2-1, the full variable domain is EAGVAQSPRYKIIEKRQSVAFWCNPISGHATLYWYQQILGQGPKLLIQFQNNGVVDDSQLPKDRFSAERLKGVDSTLKIQPAKLEDSAVYLCASSLEGWAGTRDNEQFFGPGTRLTVL.

The genes are TRBV5-1 and TRBJ2-3; either TRBD1 or TRBD2 may supply D (5 bases each). The length of the CDR3 is 14 residues. The germline gives CDR1 SGHRS, CDR2 YFSETQ. Trimming pared 3 bases from V and 11 bases from J, leaving 19 bases between. CDR3: CASSSRGTGNEQYF. The CDR3, as DNA: TGCGCCAGCAGCTCCCGGGGCACGGGCAATGAGCAGTATTTT.

CDR3 in amino acids: CASTPGQGSSGYTF. In nucleotides, the CDR3 is TGTGCCAGCACCCCGGGACAGGGTTCTTCTGGCTACACCTTC. This chain connects TRBV12-3 or TRBV12-4 to TRBJ1-2; 9 positions match TRBD1. CDR3 size: 14 residues. V gave up 7 bases and J gave up 7 bases; unmatched junction bases: 10.

This clonotype was seen at least ten times. The J gene is TRBJ2-1, the V gene TRBV15, with 9 bases that match TRBD1. V shed 3 bases and J 5 bases; nucleotides not matched to a gene: 5. Germline V gene sequence: CDR1 LNHNV, CDR2 YYDKDF (reference sequence). The CDR3 length is 15 residues. The CDR3 DNA follows: TGTGCCACCAGCAGGGGGGGACAGGGCAACAATGAGCAGTTCTTC. Its translation: CATSRGGQGNNEQFF.

The chain combines TRBV20-1 with TRBJ1-2; 9 bases map to TRBD1. The junction had 9 bases not matched to a gene; V was cut back by 6 bases and J by 4 bases. Germline CDR1 DFQATT, CDR2 SNEGSKA (reference sequence). The CDR3 contains 14 residues. The CDR3 coding sequence is TGCAGTGCAGGCGGACAGGGGCTGGCCTATGGCTACACCTTC. Residues: CSAGGQGLAYGYTF.

This clonotype was recorded once. The chain carries TRBV24-1 and TRBJ1-4; D remains unclear. V was trimmed by 9 bases and J by 3 bases, leaving 13 bases between them. The CDR3 spans 14 residues. CDR1 is KGHDR, CDR2 SFDVKD, per germline. For the CDR3, the DNA is TGTGCCACCTGCCTATCACTACCTAATGAAAAACTGTTTTTT. Translating gives CATCLSLPNEKLFF.

The chain is built from TRBV5-1 and TRBJ2-1, with unresolved D. The CDR3 has 15 amino acids. Germline CDR1 SGHRS, CDR2 YFSETQ. Trimming pared 1 base from V and 2 bases from J, leaving 10 bases between. The CDR3 sequence: CASSLYLDTYNEQFF. CDR3 DNA sequence: TGCGCCAGCAGCTTGTATCTGGATACCTACAATGAGCAGTTCTTC.

This clonotype was seen only once. The CDR3 DNA sequence: TGTGCCACCACCATGAGGACAAATCCGTTCTTC. Translation: CATTMRTNPFF. The J gene is TRBJ2-1, the V gene TRBV12-3 or TRBV12-4; TRBD1 is a possible D gene (5 bases). Trimming pared 10 bases from V and 15 bases from J, leaving 19 bases between. The CDR3 is made up of 11 amino acids.

This sequence joins TRBV29-1 and TRBJ1-2, with D maybe TRBD1 (6 bases). This CDR3 region has 12 residues. Germline values: CDR1 SQVTM, CDR2 ANQGSEA. V lost 7 bases and J 6 bases, leaving 15 bases between the germline ends. The CDR3 DNA reads TGCAGCGGAGAAGGGGGTGGCGATGGCTACACCTTC. It is translated as CSGEGGGDGYTF.

The V and J genes are TRBV10-3 and TRBJ1-2, with a tentative D call TRBD1 (5 bases). The CDR3 contains 14 residues. V was trimmed by 3 bases and J by 5 bases, leaving 13 bases between them. Germline lookup yields CDR1 ENHRY and CDR2 SYGVKD. CDR3 nucleotide sequence: TGTGCCATCAGTGAAGGGCGGGGCGAGTATGGCTACACCTTC. It specifies CAISEGRGEYGYTF.